Listed here is a single T cell receptor (beta chain). The antigen remains undetermined. The record originates from a study of cytomegalovirus exposure and HLA in healthy donors. Germline CDR1 is SGHTS and CDR2 is YDEGEE. The V end lost 3 bases, the J end lost 10 bases, and 26 bases lay between the germline ends. The CDR3 extends over 17 amino acids. Each of the donors was a healthy bone marrow donor. The PCR had 60 Vbeta and 13 Jbeta primers. Sequencing was performed with immunoSEQ multiplex PCR; in TCRdb, only in-frame clones are kept and a portion is missing. The profile shows under 150,000 clones, roughly four fifths of them singletons. Findings and limits, study-wide: Previously analyzed data showed that most TCR beta V segments were productive at a frequency of about 87% or about 30%.

The sequencing input was PBMCs. The receptor was derived from a young man in good health and CMV-seronegative. The chain links TRBV5-8 to TRBJ1-5; perhaps TRBD1 as D (5 bases). CDR3 in DNA: TGTGCCAGCAGCTGGGACGGGGGGAACGTTCGCCTCAGCCCCCAGCATTTT. This sequence encodes CASSWDGGNVRLSPQHF.